This T cell receptor (beta chain) was identified during a study of control samples from healthy donors and cancer patients. Method: immunoSEQ multiplex PCR; TCRdb's copy keeps in-frame clones and lacks some. The profile shows some 120,000 clones, approximately 87% of them singletons. The germline V gene has CDR1 SNHLY and CDR2 FYNNEI. There are 15 residues in the CDR3. V lost 7 bases to trimming and J lost 3 bases, with 16 bases between them. The origin of this receptor is a man aged 55 to 70 in good health. The sample was blood. This rearrangement joins TRBV2 to TRBJ1-5, with D perhaps matching TRBD1 (5 bases). The CDR3, as DNA: TGTGCCAGCAAGCCTTCCGGGACCCCCAATCAGCCCCAGCATTTT. Protein product: CASKPSGTPNQPQHF.